These T cell receptor beta chains were read from a single sample in a study of identical twins. TCRdb recomputed calls from the 5' RACE reads with MiXCR, one row per CDR3 protein. Of approximately 600,000 distinct CDR3 sequences in the sample, nearly 10% were seen once. These same records also appear under a second study, on yellow fever vaccine responses in identical twins.

Sequencing was done on a sample of PBMCs. These receptors originate from a woman younger than 35 in good health. Both conserved end residues are part of each CDR3. D genes are given only for firm matches. A clone size is listed for some rows: how often the clone was seen (once, few, many), or a class if it is expanded.

CDR3	DNA	J	V	size	D
CASSRPLRETQYF	TGTGCCAGCAGCCGACCCCTACGAGAGACCCAGTACTTC	TRBJ2-5	TRBV7-9	many	.
CASSLAPEAFF	TGTGCCAGCAGTTTGGCCCCTGAAGCTTTCTTT	TRBJ1-1	TRBV7-2	.	.
CSVEDLPSIPSTDTQYF	TGCAGCGTTGAAGACCTACCTTCTATTCCTAGCACAGATACGCAGTATTTT	TRBJ2-3	TRBV29-1	.	.
CARSLRTSGSSWGGELFF	TGTGCCCGCAGTTTAAGGACTAGCGGGAGTTCCTGGGGCGGGGAGCTGTTTTTT	TRBJ2-2	TRBV2	.	TRBD2
CASSSQLASETQYF	TGTGCCAGCAGCTCCCAACTAGCTTCGGAGACCCAGTACTTC	TRBJ2-5	TRBV7-2	few	.
CASSSRGADQYF	TGTGCCAGCAGCTCCCGTGGGGCAGATCAGTACTTC	TRBJ2-5	TRBV7-8	.	.
CASSTGQGFGSYEQYF	TGTGCCAGTAGTACGGGACAGGGGTTCGGTTCCTACGAGCAGTACTTC	TRBJ2-7	TRBV19	few	TRBD1
CSVFDTSSYEQYF	TGCAGCGTCTTCGATACGTCCTCCTACGAGCAGTACTTC	TRBJ2-7	TRBV29-1	.	.
CASSPWDTSYEQYF	TGTGCCAGCTCCCCTTGGGACACCTCCTACGAGCAGTACTTC	TRBJ2-7	TRBV12-3/TRBV12-4	.	.
CASSLISLAGPSSGETQYF	TGTGCCAGCAGCTTAATATCCCTAGCGGGACCCTCGAGCGGGGAGACCCAGTACTTC	TRBJ2-5	TRBV11-1	many	TRBD2
CASSWGREYNEQFF	TGTGCCAGCAGTTGGGGTCGGGAGTACAATGAGCAGTTCTTC	TRBJ2-1	TRBV6-5	few	.
CASKVQALNYGYTF	TGTGCCAGCAAAGTTCAGGCCCTAAACTATGGCTACACCTTC	TRBJ1-2	TRBV12-3/TRBV12-4	many	.
CSVERAGKYNEQFF	TGCAGCGTTGAAAGGGCGGGAAAATACAATGAGCAGTTCTTC	TRBJ2-1	TRBV29-1	few	.
CASSPVLSAAPGGGELFF	TGTGCCAGCTCACCGGTTTTGTCGGCAGCCCCAGGCGGCGGGGAGCTGTTTTTT	TRBJ2-2	TRBV18	.	.
CASSLARGDLFAFF	TGTGCCAGCAGCTTAGCAAGGGGGGACCTGTTTGCTTTCTTT	TRBJ1-1	TRBV7-9	.	.
CASSLGSGEYGYTF	TGTGCCAGCAGCCTAGGATCGGGGGAATATGGCTACACCTTC	TRBJ1-2	TRBV16	many	.
CASSYSRGRTRNSYEQYF	TGTGCCAGCAGTTACTCGAGGGGACGGACACGAAACTCCTACGAGCAGTACTTC	TRBJ2-7	TRBV6-5	few	.